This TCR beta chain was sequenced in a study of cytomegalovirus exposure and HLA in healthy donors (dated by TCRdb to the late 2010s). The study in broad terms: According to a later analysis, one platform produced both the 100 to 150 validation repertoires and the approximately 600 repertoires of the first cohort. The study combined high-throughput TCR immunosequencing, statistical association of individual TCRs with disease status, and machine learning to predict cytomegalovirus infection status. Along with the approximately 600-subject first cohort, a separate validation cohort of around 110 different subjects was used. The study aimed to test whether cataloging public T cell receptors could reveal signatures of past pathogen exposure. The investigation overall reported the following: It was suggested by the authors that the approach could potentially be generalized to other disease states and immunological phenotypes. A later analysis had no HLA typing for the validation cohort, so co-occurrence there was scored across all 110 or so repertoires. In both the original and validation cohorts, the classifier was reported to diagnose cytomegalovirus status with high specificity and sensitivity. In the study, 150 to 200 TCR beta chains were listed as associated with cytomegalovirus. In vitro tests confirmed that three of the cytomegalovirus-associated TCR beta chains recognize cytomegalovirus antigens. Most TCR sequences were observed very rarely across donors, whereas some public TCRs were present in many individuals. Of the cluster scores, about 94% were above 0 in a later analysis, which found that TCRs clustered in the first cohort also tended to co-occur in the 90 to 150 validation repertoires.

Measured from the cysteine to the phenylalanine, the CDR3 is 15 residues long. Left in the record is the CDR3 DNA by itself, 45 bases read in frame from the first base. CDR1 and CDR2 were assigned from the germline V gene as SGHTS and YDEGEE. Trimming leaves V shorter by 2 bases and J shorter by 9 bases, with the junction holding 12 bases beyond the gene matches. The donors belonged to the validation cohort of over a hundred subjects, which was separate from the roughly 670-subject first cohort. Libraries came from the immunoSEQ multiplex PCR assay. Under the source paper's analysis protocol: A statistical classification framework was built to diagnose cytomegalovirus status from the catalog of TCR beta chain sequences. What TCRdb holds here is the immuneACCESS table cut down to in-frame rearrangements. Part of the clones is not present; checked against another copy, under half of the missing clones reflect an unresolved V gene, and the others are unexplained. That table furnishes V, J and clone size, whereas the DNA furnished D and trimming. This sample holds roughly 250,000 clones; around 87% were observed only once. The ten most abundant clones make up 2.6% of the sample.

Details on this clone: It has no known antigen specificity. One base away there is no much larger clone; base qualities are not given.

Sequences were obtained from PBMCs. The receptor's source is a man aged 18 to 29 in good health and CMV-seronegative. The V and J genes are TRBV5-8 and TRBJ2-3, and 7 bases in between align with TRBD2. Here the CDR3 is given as CASSFQSLAGGTQYF. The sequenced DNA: TGTGCCAGCAGCTTCCAAAGCTTAGCCGGGGGGACGCAGTATTTT.